This T cell receptor (beta chain) came from a study of cytomegalovirus exposure and HLA in healthy donors. The study's findings and limits: In a later analysis, V- and J-gene trimming of beta chains associated with a DCLRE1C missense variant, replicated independently. Productive rates of about 87% or about 30% were seen for most TCR beta V segments in an earlier analysis. Later work showed greater clonal expansion in HLA-associated TCR beta chains than in equally common others.

60 Vbeta and 13 Jbeta primers were used in PCR. Profiling relied on immunoSEQ multiplex PCR, and the TCRdb table lists in-frame clones only, not all of them. Recorded here are just over 150,000 clones; the top ten clones represent 2.1%. Unrecorded immune exposure was likely among donors, who were nominally healthy when sampled. As to this clone: Its antigen is not identified.

The source of this sequence is a man younger than 40 in good health and CMV-seronegative. The sequencing input was PBMCs.

CDR3: CASSPLPHRPSSYEQYF. For the CDR3, the DNA is TGTGCCAGCAGCCCGCTCCCCCACAGGCCAAGCTCCTACGAGCAGTACTTC. The chain is built from TRBV7-2 and TRBJ2-7; D may be TRBD1 (5 bases). The CDR3 length is 17 residues. Trimming stripped 5 bases from V and 0 bases from J, with 20 bases between. Germline CDR1 SGHTA, CDR2 FQGNSA.